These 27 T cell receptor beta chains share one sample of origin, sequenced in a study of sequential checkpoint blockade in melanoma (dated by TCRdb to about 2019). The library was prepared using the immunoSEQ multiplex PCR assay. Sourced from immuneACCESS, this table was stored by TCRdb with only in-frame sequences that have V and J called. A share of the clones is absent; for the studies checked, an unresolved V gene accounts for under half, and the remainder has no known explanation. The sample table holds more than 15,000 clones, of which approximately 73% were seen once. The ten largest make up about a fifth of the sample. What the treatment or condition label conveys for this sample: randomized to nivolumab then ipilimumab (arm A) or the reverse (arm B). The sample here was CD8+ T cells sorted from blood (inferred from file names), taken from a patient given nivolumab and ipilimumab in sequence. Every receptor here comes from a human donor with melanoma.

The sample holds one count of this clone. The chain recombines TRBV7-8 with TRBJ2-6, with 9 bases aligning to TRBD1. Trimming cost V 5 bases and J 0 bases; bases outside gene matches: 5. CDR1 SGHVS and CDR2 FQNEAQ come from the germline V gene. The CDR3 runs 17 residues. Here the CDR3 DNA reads TGTGCCAGCAGCCAGGGACAGGGTTACTCTGGGGCCAACGTCCTGACTTTC. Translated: CASSQGQGYSGANVLTF.

The CDR3 region has the DNA TGTGCCAGCAGCGCATACAGCTACGAGCAGTACTTC. Residues: CASSAYSYEQYF. The chain employs TRBV14 and TRBJ2-7, with unresolved D. This CDR3 is built from 12 residues. The germline V gene has CDR1 SGHDN and CDR2 FVKESK. V was trimmed by 5 bases and J by 3 bases, leaving 8 bases between them.

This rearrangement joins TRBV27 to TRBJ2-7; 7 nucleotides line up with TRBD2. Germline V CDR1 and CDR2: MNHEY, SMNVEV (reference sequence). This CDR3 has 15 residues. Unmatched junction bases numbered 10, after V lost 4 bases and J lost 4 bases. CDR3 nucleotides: TGTGCCAGCAGTTCCCCGGTGGGGGGGGTTTACGAGCAGTACTTC. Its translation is CASSSPVGGVYEQYF.

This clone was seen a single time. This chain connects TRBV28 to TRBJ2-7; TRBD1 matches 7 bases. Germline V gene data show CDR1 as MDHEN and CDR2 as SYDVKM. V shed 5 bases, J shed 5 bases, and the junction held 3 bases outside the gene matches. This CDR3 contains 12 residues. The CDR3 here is CASSPQGDEQYF. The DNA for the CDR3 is TGTGCCAGCAGTCCGCAGGGGGACGAGCAGTACTTC.

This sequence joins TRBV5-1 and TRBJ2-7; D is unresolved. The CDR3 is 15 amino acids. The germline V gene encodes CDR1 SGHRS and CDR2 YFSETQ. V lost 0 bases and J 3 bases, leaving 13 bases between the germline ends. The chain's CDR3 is CASSLAQTVVYEQYF. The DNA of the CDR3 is TGCGCCAGCAGCTTGGCCCAGACTGTGGTCTACGAGCAGTACTTC.

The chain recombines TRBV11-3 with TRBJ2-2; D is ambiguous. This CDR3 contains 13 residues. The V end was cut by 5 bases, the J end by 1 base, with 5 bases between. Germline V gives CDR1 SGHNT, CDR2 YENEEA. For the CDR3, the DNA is TGTGCCAGCAGCCCCAGGAACACCGGGGAGCTGTTTTTT. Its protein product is CASSPRNTGELFF.

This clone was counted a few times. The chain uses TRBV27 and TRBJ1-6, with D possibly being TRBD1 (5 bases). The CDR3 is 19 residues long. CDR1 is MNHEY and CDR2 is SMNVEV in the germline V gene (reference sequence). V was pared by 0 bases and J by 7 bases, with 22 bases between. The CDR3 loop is CASSLSTLEGSGWNSPLHF. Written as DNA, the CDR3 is TGTGCCAGCAGTTTATCGACACTGGAGGGTTCAGGGTGGAATTCACCCCTCCACTTT.

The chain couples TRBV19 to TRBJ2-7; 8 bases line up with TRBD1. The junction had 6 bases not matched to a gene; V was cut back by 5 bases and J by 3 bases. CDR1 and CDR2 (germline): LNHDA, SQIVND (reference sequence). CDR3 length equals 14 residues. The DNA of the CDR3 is TGTGCCAGTAGTGTGGAGACAGGGGACTACGAGCAGTACTTC. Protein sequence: CASSVETGDYEQYF.

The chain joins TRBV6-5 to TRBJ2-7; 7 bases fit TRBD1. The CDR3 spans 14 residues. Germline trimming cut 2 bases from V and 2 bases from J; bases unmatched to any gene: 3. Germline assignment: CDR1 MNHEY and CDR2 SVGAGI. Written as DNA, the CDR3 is TGTGCCAGCAGTTACAGGGGGCTCGCCTACGAGCAGTACTTC. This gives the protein CASSYRGLAYEQYF.

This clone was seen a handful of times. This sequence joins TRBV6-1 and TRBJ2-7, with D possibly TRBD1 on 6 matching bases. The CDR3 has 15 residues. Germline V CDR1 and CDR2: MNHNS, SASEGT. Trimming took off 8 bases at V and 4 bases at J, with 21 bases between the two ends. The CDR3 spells CASEDRILLKYEQYF. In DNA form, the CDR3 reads TGTGCCAGCGAAGACAGGATCCTCCTAAAGTACGAGCAGTACTTC.

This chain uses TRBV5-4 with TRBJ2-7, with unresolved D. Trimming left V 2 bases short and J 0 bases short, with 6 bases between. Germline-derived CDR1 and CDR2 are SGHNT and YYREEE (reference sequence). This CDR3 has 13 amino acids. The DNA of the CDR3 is TGTGCCAGCAGCTTCCCCCTCTCCTACGAGCAGTACTTC. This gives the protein CASSFPLSYEQYF.

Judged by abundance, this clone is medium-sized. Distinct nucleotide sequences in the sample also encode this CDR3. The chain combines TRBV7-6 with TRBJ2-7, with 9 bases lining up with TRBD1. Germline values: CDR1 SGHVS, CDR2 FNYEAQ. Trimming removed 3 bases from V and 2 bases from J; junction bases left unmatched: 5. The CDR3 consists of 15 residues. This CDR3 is CASSFGTGLTYEQYF. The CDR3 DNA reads TGTGCCAGCAGCTTTGGGACAGGGCTCACCTACGAGCAGTACTTC.

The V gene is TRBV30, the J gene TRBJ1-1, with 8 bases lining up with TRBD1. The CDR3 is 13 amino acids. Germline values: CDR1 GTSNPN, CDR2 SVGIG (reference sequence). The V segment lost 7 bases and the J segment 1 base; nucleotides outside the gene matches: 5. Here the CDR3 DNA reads TGTGCCTTATACAGGGGGGGGAACACTGAAGCTTTCTTT. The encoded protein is CALYRGGNTEAFF.

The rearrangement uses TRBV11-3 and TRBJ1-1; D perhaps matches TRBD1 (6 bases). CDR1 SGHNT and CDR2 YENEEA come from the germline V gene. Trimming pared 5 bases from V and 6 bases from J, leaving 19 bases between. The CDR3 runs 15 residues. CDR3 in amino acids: CASSPSGGPMSEAFF. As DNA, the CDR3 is TGTGCCAGCAGCCCGTCGGGGGGGCCAATGTCTGAAGCTTTCTTT. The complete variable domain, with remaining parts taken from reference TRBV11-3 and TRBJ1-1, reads EAGVVQSPRYKIIEKKQPVAFWCNPISGHNTLYWYLQNLGQGPELLIRYENEEAVDDSQLPKDRFSAERLKGVDSTLKIQPAELGDSAVYLCASSPSGGPMSEAFFGQGTRLTVV.

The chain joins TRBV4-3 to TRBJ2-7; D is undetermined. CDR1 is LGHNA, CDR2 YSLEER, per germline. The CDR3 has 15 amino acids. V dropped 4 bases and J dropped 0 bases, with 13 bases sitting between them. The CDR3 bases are TGCGCCAGCAGCCTAGGCCAATACAGCTCCTACGAGCAGTACTTC. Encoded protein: CASSLGQYSSYEQYF.

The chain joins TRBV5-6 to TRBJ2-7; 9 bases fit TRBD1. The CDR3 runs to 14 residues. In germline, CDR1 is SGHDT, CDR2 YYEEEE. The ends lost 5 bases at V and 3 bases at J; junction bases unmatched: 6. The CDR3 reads CASSDGTGFYEQYF. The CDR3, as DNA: TGTGCCAGCAGTGACGGGACAGGGTTCTACGAGCAGTACTTC.

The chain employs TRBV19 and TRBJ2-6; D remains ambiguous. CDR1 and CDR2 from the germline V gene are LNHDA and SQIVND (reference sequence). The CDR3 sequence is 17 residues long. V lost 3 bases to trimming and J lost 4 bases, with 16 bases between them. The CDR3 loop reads CASSILESGTGANVLTF. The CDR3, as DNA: TGTGCCAGTAGTATTCTAGAATCTGGAACGGGGGCCAACGTCCTGACTTTC.

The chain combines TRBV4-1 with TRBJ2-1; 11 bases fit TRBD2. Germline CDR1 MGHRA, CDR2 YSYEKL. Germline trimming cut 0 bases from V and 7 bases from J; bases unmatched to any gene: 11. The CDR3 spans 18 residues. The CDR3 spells CASSQDPPTSGSRNEQFF. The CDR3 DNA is TGCGCCAGCAGCCAAGACCCCCCCACTAGCGGGAGTCGAAATGAGCAGTTCTTC.

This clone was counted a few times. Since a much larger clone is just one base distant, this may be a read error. CDR3 sequence: CASSIDGATDQYF. In DNA form, the CDR3 reads TGTGCCAGTAGTATAGATGGGGCCACCGATCAGTACTTC. The chain couples TRBV19 to TRBJ2-7, with a tentative D call TRBD1 (5 bases). The germline V gene has CDR1 LNHDA and CDR2 SQIVND (reference sequence). The ends were cut back, 0 bases at V and 10 bases at J, with 13 bases in the middle. CDR3 length: 13 amino acids.

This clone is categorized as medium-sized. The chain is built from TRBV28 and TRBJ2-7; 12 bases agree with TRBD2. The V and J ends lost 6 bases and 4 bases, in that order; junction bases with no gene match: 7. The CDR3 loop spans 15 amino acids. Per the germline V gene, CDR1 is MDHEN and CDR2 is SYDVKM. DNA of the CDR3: TGTGCCAGCAGGGCCACTAGCGGGAGGATGTACGAGCAGTACTTC. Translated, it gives CASRATSGRMYEQYF.

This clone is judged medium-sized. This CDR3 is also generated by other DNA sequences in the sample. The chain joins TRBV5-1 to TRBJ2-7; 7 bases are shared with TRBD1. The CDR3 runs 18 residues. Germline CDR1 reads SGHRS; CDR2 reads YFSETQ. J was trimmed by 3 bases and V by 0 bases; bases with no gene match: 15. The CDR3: CASSLVGLGTAVFYEQYF. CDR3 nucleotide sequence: TGCGCCAGCAGCTTGGTCGGGCTAGGGACAGCTGTATTCTACGAGCAGTACTTC.

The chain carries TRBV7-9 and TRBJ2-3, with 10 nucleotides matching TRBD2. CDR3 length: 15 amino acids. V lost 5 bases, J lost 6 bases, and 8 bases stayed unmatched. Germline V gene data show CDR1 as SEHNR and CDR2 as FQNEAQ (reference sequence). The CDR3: CASSVGLAAGDTQYF. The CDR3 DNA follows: TGTGCCAGCAGCGTCGGACTAGCGGCAGGGGATACGCAGTATTTT.

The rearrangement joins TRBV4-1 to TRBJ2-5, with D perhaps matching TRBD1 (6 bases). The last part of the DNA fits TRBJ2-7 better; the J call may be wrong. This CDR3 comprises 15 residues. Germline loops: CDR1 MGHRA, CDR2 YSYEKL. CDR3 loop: CASSQEPGVTGEQYF. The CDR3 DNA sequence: TGCGCCAGCAGCCAAGAGCCAGGGGTAACGGGCGAGCAGTACTTC.

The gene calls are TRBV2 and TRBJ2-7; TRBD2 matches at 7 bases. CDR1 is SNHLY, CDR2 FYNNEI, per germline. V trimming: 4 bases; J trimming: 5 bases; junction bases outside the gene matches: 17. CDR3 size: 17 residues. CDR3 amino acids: CASSVNSASIREDEQYF. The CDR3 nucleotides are TGTGCCAGCAGTGTCAATTCTGCGAGCATACGGGAGGACGAGCAGTACTTC.

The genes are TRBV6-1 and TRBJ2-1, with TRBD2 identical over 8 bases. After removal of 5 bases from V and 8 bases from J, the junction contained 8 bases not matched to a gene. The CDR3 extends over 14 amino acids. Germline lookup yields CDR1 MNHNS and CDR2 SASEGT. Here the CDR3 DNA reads TGTGCCAGCAGTTTCGGACTAGCAAGCGATGAGCAGTTCTTC. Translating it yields CASSFGLASDEQFF.

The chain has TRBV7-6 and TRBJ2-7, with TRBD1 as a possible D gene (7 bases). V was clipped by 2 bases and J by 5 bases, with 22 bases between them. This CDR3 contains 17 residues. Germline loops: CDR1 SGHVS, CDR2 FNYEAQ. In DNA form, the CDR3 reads TGTGCCAGCAGCTTATTTGAGGCGCAGGGGGGCTTGGACGAGCAGTACTTC. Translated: CASSLFEAQGGLDEQYF.

This CDR3 is CASSGGAGGGDTQYF. CDR3 DNA: TGTGCCAGCAGCGGTGGAGCGGGAGGGGGAGATACGCAGTATTTT. V usage is TRBV7-3 and J usage is TRBJ2-3; 10 bases map to TRBD2. This CDR3 is built from 15 residues. V was pared by 5 bases and J by 5 bases, with 7 bases of the junction left unmatched. Germline CDR1 reads SGHTA; CDR2 reads FQGTGA.